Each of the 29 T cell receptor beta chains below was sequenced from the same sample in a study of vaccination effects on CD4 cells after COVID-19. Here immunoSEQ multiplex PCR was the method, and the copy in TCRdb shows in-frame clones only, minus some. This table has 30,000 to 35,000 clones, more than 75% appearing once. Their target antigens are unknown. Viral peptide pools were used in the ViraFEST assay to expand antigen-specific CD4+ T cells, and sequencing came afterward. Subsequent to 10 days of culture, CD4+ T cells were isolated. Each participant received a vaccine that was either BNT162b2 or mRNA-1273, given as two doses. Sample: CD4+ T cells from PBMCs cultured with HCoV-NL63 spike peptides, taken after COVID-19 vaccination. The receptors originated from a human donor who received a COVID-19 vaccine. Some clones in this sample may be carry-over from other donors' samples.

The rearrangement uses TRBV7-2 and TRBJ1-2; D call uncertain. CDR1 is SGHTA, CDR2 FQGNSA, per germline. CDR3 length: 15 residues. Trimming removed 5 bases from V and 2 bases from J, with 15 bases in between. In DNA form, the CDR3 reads TGTGCCAGCAGCGCCTGGGTTGGAGGGAACTATGGCTACACCTTC. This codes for CASSAWVGGNYGYTF.

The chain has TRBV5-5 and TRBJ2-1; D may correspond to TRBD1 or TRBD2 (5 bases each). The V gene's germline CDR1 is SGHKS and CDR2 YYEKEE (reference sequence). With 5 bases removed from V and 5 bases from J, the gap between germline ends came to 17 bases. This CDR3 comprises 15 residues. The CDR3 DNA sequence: TGTGCCAGCAGTCGAGTCGTGGGGGTTGACAATGAGCAGTTCTTC. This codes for CASSRVVGVDNEQFF.

For the CDR3, the DNA is TGTGCCAGCAGGAGGAGGGCTGGAAACACCATATATTTT. This encodes CASRRRAGNTIYF. The rearrangement joins TRBV28 to TRBJ1-3, with D uncertain. This CDR3 is built from 13 residues. Trimming took off 6 bases at V and 2 bases at J, with 8 bases between the two ends. Germline CDR1 and CDR2: MDHEN and SYDVKM.

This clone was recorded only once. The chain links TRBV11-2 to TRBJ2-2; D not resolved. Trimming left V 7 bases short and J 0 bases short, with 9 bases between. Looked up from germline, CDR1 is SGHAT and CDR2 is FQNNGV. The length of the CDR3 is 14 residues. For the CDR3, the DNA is TGTGCCAGCAAAATCCAAACGAACACCGGGGAGCTGTTTTTT. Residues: CASKIQTNTGELFF.

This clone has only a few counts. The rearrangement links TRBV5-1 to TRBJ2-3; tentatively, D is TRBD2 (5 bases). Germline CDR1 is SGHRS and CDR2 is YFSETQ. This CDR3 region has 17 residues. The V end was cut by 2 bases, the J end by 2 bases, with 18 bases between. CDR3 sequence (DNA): TGCGCCAGCAGCTTTTCAGGCCTACTAGGTTCCACAGATACGCAGTATTTT. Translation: CASSFSGLLGSTDTQYF.

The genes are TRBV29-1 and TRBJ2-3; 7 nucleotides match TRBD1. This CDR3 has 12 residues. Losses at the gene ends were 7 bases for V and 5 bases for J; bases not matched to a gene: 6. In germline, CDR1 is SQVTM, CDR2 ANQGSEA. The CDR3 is CSGNRGRDTQYF. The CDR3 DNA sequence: TGCAGCGGAAACAGGGGTCGAGATACGCAGTATTTT.

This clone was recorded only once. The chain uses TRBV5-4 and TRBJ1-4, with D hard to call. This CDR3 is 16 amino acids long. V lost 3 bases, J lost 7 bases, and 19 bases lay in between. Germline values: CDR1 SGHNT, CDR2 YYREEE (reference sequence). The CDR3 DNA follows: TGTGCCAGCAGCTCCTTAGACCAGGAGGGTGGTGAAAAACTGTTTTTT. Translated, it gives CASSSLDQEGGEKLFF. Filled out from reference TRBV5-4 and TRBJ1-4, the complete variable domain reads ETGVTQSPTHLIKTRGQQVTLRCSSQSGHNTVSWYQQALGQGPQFIFQYYREEENGRGNFPPRFSGLQFPNYSSELNVNALELDDSALYLCASSSLDQEGGEKLFFGSGTQLSVL.

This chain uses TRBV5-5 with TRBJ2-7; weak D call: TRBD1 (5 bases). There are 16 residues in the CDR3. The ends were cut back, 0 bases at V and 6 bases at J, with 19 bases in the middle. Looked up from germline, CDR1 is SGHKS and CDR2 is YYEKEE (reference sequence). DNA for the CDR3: TGTGCCAGCAGCTTGGGGGCTACTCTACAGGAGCGCGAGCAGTACGTC. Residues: CASSLGATLQEREQYV.

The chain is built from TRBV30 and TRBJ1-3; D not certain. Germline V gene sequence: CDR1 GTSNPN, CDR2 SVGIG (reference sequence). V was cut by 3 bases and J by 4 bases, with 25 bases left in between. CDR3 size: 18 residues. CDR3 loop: CAWSSWAITRSGGNTIYF. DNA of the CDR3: TGTGCCTGGAGCTCATGGGCGATTACGAGGAGCGGGGGAAACACCATATATTTT.

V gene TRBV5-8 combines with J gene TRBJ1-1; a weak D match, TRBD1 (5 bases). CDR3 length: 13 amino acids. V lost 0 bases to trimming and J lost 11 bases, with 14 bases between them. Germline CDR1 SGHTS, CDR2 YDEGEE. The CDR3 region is CASSLDRSLSAFF. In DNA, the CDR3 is TGTGCCAGCAGCTTGGACAGGAGTCTGTCTGCTTTCTTT.

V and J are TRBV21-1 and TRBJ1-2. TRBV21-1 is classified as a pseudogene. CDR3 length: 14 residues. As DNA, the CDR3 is TGTGCCAGCAGCAAAGTAGGGGGGCAGAACGGCTACACCTTC. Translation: CASSKVGGQNGYTF.

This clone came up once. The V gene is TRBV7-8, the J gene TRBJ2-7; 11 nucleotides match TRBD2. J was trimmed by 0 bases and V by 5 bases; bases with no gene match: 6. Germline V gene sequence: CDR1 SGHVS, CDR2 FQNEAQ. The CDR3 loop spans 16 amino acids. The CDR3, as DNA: TGTGCCAGCAGCCTGGGACTAGCGGAGAGCTCCTACGAGCAGTACGTC. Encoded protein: CASSLGLAESSYEQYV.

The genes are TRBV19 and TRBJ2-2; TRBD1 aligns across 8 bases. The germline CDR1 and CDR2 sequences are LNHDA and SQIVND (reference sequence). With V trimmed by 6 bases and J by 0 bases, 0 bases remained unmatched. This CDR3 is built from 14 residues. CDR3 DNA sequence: TGTGCCAGTAGGGACAGGGCGAACACCGGGGAGCTGTTTTTT. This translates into CASRDRANTGELFF. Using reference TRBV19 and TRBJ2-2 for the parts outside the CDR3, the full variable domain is DGGITQSPKYLFRKEGQNVTLSCEQNLNHDAMYWYRQDPGQGLRLIYYSQIVNDFQKGDIAEGYSVSREKKESFPLTVTSAQKNPTAFYLCASRDRANTGELFFGEGSRLTVL.

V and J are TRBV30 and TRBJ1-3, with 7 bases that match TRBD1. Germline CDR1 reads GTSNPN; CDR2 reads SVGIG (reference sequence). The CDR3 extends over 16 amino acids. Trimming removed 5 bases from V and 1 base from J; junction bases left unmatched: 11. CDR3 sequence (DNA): TGTGCCTGGGGAGGGACAGCCTACAGTTCTGGAAACACCATATATTTT. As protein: CAWGGTAYSSGNTIYF.

CDR3 sequence reads: CASSLGLRDSPLHF. CDR3 nucleotides: TGTGCCAGCAGCTTAGGGCTCAGGGATTCACCCCTCCACTTT. The gene calls are TRBV7-2 and TRBJ1-6; D may be TRBD1 (5 bases). V shed 1 base and J shed 8 bases, with 9 bases lying between them. Germline V CDR1 and CDR2: SGHTA, FQGNSA. The CDR3 runs 14 residues.

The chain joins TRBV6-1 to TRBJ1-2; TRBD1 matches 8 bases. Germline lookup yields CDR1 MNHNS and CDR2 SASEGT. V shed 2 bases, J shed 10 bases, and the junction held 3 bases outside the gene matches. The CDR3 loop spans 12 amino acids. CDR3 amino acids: CASSEWTGTYTF. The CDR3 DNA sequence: TGTGCCAGCAGTGAATGGACAGGGACCTACACCTTC.

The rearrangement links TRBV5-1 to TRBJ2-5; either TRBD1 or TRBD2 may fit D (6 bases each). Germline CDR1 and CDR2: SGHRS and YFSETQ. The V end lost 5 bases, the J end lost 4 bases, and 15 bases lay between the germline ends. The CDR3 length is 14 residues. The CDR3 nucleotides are TGCGCCAGCAGAAGGGGGGAAATGGCAGAGACCCAGTACTTC. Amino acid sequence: CASRRGEMAETQYF.

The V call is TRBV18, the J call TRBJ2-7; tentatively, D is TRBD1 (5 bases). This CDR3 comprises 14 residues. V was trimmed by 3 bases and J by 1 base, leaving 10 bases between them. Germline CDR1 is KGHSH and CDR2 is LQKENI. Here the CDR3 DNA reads TGTGCCAGCTCACCGGGCAGGGATTCCTACGAGCAGTACGTC. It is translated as CASSPGRDSYEQYV.

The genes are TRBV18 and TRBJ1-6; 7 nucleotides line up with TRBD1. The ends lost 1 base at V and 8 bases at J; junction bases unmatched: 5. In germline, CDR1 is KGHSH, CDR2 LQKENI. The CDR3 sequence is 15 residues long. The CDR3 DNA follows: TGTGCCAGCTCACCACAACAGGGGTGGGATTCACCCCTCCACTTT. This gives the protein CASSPQQGWDSPLHF.

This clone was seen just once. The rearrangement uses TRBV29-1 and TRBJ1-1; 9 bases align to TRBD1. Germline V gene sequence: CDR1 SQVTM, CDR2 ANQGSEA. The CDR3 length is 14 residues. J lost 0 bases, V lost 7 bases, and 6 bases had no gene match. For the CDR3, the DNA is TGCAGCGCCCGACAGGGGGGAGTGAACACTGAAGCTTTCTTT. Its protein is CSARQGGVNTEAFF.

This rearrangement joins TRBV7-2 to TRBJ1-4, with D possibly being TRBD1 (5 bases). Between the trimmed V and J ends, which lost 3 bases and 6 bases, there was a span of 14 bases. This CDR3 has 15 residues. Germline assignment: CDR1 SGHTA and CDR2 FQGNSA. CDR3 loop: CASSLAGQADEKLFF. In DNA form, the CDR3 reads TGTGCCAGCAGCTTGGCAGGGCAGGCTGATGAAAAACTGTTTTTT.

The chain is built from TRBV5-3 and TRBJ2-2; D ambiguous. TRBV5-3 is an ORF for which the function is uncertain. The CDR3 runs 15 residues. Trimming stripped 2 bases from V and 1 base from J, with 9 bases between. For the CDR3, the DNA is TGTGCCAGAAGCTTTCTGCCAGGGAACACCGGGGAGCTGTTTTTT. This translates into CARSFLPGNTGELFF.

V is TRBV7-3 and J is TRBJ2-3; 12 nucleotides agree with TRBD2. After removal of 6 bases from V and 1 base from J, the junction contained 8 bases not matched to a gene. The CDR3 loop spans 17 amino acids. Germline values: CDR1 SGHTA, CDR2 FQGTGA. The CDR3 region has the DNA TGTGCCAGCAGTCCCGGGACTAGCGGGCCTCGCACAGATACGCAGTATTTT. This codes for CASSPGTSGPRTDTQYF.

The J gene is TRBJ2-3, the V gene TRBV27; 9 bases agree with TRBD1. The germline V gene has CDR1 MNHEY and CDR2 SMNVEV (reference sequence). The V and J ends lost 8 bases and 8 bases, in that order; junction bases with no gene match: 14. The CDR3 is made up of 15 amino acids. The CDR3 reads CASRGGTGPGATQYF. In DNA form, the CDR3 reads TGTGCCAGCCGTGGGGGGACAGGGCCTGGAGCTACGCAGTATTTT.

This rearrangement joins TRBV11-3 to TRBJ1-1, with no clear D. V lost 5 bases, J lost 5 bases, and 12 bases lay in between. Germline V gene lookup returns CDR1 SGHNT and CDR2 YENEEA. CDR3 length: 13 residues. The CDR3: CASSLTRVTEAFF. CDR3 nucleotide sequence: TGTGCCAGCAGCCTGACGAGGGTGACTGAAGCTTTCTTT.

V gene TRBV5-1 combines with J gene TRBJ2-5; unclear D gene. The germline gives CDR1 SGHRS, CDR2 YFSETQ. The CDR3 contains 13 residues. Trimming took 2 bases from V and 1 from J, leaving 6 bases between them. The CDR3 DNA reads TGCGCCAGCAGCTTCCCGCTCCAAGAGACCCAGTACTTC. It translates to CASSFPLQETQYF.

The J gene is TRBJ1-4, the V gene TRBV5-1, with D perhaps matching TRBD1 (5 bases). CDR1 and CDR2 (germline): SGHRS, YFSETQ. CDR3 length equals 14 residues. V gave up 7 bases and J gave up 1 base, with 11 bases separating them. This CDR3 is CASSRGGTNEKLFF. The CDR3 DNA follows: TGCGCCAGCTCTAGGGGAGGAACTAATGAAAAACTGTTTTTT.

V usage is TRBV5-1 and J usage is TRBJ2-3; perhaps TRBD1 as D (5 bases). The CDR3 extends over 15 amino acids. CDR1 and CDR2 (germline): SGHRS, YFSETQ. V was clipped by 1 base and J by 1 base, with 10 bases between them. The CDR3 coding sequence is TGCGCCAGCAGCTTGTTGGGCAGGGGCACAGATACGCAGTATTTT. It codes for CASSLLGRGTDTQYF.

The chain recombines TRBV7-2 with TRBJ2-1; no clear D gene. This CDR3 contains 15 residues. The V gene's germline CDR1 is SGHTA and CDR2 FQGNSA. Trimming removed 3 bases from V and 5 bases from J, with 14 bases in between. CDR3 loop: CASSFVLRRDNEQFF. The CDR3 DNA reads TGTGCCAGCAGCTTCGTCCTTAGACGGGACAATGAGCAGTTCTTC.